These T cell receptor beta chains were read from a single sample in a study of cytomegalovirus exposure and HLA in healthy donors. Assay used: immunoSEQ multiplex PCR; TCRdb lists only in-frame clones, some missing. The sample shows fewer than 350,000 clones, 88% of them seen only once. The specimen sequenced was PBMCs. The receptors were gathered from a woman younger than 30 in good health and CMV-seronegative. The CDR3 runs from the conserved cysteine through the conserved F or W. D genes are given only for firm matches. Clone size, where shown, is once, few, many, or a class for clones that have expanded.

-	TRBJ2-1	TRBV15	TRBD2	TGTGCCACCAGCAGAGAACTAGCGGGCAATGAGCAGTTCTTC	CATSRELAGNEQFF
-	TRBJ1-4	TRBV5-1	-	TGCGCCAGCAGCTTGTCGGGAAATGAAAAACTGTTTTTT	CASSLSGNEKLFF
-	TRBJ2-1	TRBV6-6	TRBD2	TGTGCCAGCAGTTCTAGCGGTGATGGGTATGTGCAGTTCTTC	CASSSSGDGYVQFF
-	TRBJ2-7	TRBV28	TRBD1	TGTGCCAGCAGTTTGTACCCGGGGACAGCGACCTACGAGCAGTACTTC	CASSLYPGTATYEQYF
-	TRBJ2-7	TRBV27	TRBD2	TGTGCCAGCAGTTTCGCCTGGACTAGCGGGAGGGACGAGCAGTACTTC	CASSFAWTSGRDEQYF
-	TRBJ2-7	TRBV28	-	TGTGCCAGCATACGGTCAGGGTCCTACGAGCAGTACTTC	CASIRSGSYEQYF
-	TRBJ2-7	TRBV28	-	TGTGCCAGCGACAAACAGGGAGACTACGAGCAGTACTTC	CASDKQGDYEQYF
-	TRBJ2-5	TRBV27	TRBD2	TGTGCCAGCAGTTTAGCTAGCGGCCCCCAAGAGACCCAGTACTTC	CASSLASGPQETQYF
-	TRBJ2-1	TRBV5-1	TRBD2	TGCGCCAGCAGCTTAACCGGGACTAGCGGGCACAATGAGCAGTTCTTC	CASSLTGTSGHNEQFF
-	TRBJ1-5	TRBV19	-	TGTGCCAGTAGTATATGGGGGGGGGCACCCATAAAAAATCAGCCCCAGCATTTT	CASSIWGGAPIKNQPQHF
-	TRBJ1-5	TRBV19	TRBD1	TGTGCCAGTAGTAGAGGACAGGCGGGTCAGCCCCAGCATTTT	CASSRGQAGQPQHF
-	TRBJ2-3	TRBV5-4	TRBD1	TGTGCCAGCAGCTTACAGGGGGCATACCCAGATACGCAGTATTTT	CASSLQGAYPDTQYF
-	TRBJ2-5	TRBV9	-	TGTGCCAGCGGGGCAGGGAAAGAGACCCAGTACTTC	CASGAGKETQYF
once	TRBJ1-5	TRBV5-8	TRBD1	TGTGCCAGCAGCCCAAGACAGGGAGGTCAGCCCCAGCATTTT	CASSPRQGGQPQHF
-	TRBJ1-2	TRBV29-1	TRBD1	TGCAGCGTTGGAGGGGGCGATTGGAGCGGCTACACCTTC	CSVGGGDWSGYTF
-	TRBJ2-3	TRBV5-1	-	TGCGCCAGCAGCTTAACTAGCCGAAAACCGGGAGATACGCAGTATTTT	CASSLTSRKPGDTQYF
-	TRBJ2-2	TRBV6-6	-	TGTGCCAGCAGTTACGGCAGGGAGAACACCGGGGAGCTGTTTTTT	CASSYGRENTGELFF
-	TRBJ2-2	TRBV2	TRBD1	TGTGCCAGCAGTGAATTCTGGACGACAGGGGGCTTCAACACCGGGGAGCTGTTTTTT	CASSEFWTTGGFNTGELFF
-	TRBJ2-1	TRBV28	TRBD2	TGTGCCAGCAGCCTAGCGGGAGGGCCGTTGGATGAGCAGTTCTTC	CASSLAGGPLDEQFF
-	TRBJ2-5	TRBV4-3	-	TGCGCCAGCAGCCAAGATACTCAGGGCCAAGAGACCCAGTACTTC	CASSQDTQGQETQYF
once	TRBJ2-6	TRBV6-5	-	TGTGCCAGCAGTTACACCGGGACAGGGGCCAACGTCCTGACTTTC	CASSYTGTGANVLTF
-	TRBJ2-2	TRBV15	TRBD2	TGTGCCACCAGCAATTGGCTAGCGGGACTGAAAGGGGAGCTGTTTTTT	CATSNWLAGLKGELFF
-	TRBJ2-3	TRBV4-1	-	TGCGCCAGCAGCCAAGTACTAGTAGCTGCAGATACGCAGTATTTT	CASSQVLVAADTQYF
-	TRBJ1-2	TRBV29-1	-	TGCAGCGTTGAAAACGGGGTAGGGAACTATGGCTACACCTTC	CSVENGVGNYGYTF
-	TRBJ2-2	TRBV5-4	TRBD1	TGTGCCAGCAGCGGGGCGGGACAGGGCCTTACCGGGGAGCTGTTTTTT	CASSGAGQGLTGELFF
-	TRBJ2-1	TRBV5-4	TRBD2	TGTGCCAGCAGCCCGACTAGCGGGAGGGCCTCGGGGGTGTTCTTC	CASSPTSGRASGVFF
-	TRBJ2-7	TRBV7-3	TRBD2	TGTGCCAGCAGCATTACTAGCGGGTACGAGCAGTACTTC	CASSITSGYEQYF
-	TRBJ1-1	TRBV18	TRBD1	TGTGCCAGCTCACCCCCAAACAGGGGCACCACTGAAGCTTTCTTT	CASSPPNRGTTEAFF
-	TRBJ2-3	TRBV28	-	TGTGCCACCCACGGGACATTCCTAGGGGATACGCAGTATTTT	CATHGTFLGDTQYF